These 18 T cell receptor beta chains came from one sample sequenced in a study of shared clonotypes between healthy human individuals. TCRdb's copy holds only in-frame clones and misses some; the assay was immunoSEQ multiplex PCR. The data show 100,000 to 120,000 clones, more than 65% seen once. The sequenced sample consisted of memory CD8+ T cells sorted from blood. As to subset: CD45RO+ cells pooled with CCR7-negative TemRA cells. These receptor sequences come from a woman aged 30 to 39 in good health.

The chain couples TRBV7-2 to TRBJ2-2, with D perhaps matching TRBD1 (5 bases). V was trimmed by 0 bases and J by 6 bases, leaving 8 bases between them. CDR3 length equals 14 residues. CDR1 and CDR2 (germline): SGHTA, FQGNSA. CDR3 coding DNA: TGTGCCAGCAGCTTAGCGCTGGGGCCCGGGGAGCTGTTTTTT. This encodes CASSLALGPGELFF.

The chain links TRBV19 to TRBJ1-1; a weak D match, TRBD1 (5 bases). Trimming shortened V by 7 bases and J by 0 bases, and 27 bases separated the two germline ends. Germline values: CDR1 LNHDA, CDR2 SQIVND (reference sequence). CDR3 length: 19 amino acids. The CDR3: CASTQSGLHGTRMNTEAFF. CDR3 nucleotides: TGTGCCAGTACCCAATCGGGGCTCCATGGGACGCGCATGAACACTGAAGCTTTCTTT.

The gene calls are TRBV28 and TRBJ2-4; 7 bases agree with TRBD1. The CDR3 has 14 amino acids. CDR1 and CDR2 from the germline V gene are MDHEN and SYDVKM. Trimming took 6 bases from V and 10 from J; bases not matched to a gene: 12. The CDR3 loop is CASRISGVQGIQYF. DNA of the CDR3: TGTGCCAGCAGGATTTCCGGGGTACAGGGGATTCAGTACTTC.

The J gene is TRBJ2-1, the V gene TRBV7-5; TRBD2, the D gene given by the table, was not confirmed from the DNA. TRBV7-5 is a known pseudogene. The CDR3 is 16 residues long. The CDR3 DNA reads as TGTGCCAGCAGCTTGGCTACGAGCGGAGACTACAATGAGCAGTTCTTC. It encodes CASSLATSGDYNEQFF.

This clone was counted ten times or more. Different DNA sequences within this sample yield the same CDR3. Here the CDR3 reads CASSFWQGRGYTF. For the CDR3, the DNA is TGTGCCAGCAGTTTCTGGCAGGGTAGGGGCTACACCTTC. The chain joins TRBV27 to TRBJ1-2; tentative D call: TRBD1 (5 bases). The CDR3 is made up of 13 amino acids. V gave up 3 bases and J gave up 8 bases, with 13 bases separating them. CDR1 is MNHEY and CDR2 is SMNVEV in the germline V gene (reference sequence).

This chain links TRBV6-6 with TRBJ2-7, with 12 positions matching TRBD2. The CDR3 is 16 amino acids. V lost 6 bases, J lost 7 bases, and 13 bases stayed unmatched. Per germline, CDR1 MNHNY and CDR2 SVGAGI (reference sequence). The CDR3 nucleotides read TGTGCCAGCAGCCTAAGGCCTCTAGCGGGAGGGCGAGAGCAGTACTTC. It specifies CASSLRPLAGGREQYF.

A single count supports this clone. At one boundary the junction diverges from the germline segment, which might be a read error. The chain recombines TRBV7-7 with TRBJ2-4; D call uncertain. The CDR3 has 13 residues. Germline CDR1 and CDR2: SSHAT and FNYEAQ (reference sequence). The CDR3 sequence: CAKQPLCGEWLHF. CDR3 in DNA: TGTGCCAAACAGCCTCTGTGTGGGGAATGGTTGCACTTC.

This clone was detected only a few times. The chain links TRBV19 to TRBJ2-7, with D perhaps TRBD2 (5 bases). Between the trimmed V and J ends, which lost 1 base and 3 bases, there was a span of 10 bases. CDR1 is LNHDA, CDR2 SQIVND, per germline (reference sequence). The CDR3 is 14 residues long. The DNA for the CDR3 is TGTGCCAGTAGTATAGCGGGAAGCGGCTACGAGCAGTACTTC. Its translation: CASSIAGSGYEQYF.

V is TRBV27 and J is TRBJ2-2, with 10 positions matching TRBD2. CDR1 MNHEY and CDR2 SMNVEV come from the germline V gene (reference sequence). V shed 5 bases, J shed 5 bases, and the junction held 14 bases outside the gene matches. This CDR3 has 18 residues. The CDR3 loop is CASSEGTSDLLRTGELFF. As DNA, the CDR3 is TGTGCCAGCAGTGAAGGGACTAGCGACCTCCTAAGAACCGGGGAGCTGTTTTTT.

About this clone: Other DNA sequences of this sample code for an identical CDR3. The chain joins TRBV6-6 to TRBJ2-3; D ambiguous. Trimming left V 2 bases short and J 4 bases short, with 4 bases between. Looked up from germline, CDR1 is MNHNY and CDR2 is SVGAGI (reference sequence). This CDR3 is 12 amino acids long. The CDR3 protein is CASSYGPDTQYF. The CDR3, as DNA: TGTGCCAGCAGTTACGGTCCAGATACGCAGTATTTT.

The gene calls are TRBV1 and TRBJ2-3; the D call of TRBD2 is as the table states it, not checked on the DNA. TRBV1 is a pseudogene. This CDR3 region has 15 residues. The CDR3 spells CTSSQLAGCTDTQYF. As DNA, the CDR3 is TGCACCAGCAGCCAATTAGCGGGGTGCACAGATACGCAGTATTTT.

V usage is TRBV9 and J usage is TRBJ1-2; D call uncertain. This CDR3 comprises 14 residues. Trimming cost V 0 bases and J 3 bases, with 9 bases left between them. Germline assignment: CDR1 SGDLS and CDR2 YYNGEE. CDR3 bases: TGTGCCAGCAGCGTAGACTCTGGGGACTATGGCTACACCTTC. Translating gives CASSVDSGDYGYTF.

A few counts support this clone. J is TRBJ2-2 and V is TRBV11-2; possible D gene TRBD2, 6 bases. V was pared by 0 bases and J by 2 bases, with 16 bases between. This CDR3 has 18 residues. The germline gives CDR1 SGHAT, CDR2 FQNNGV. CDR3 in DNA: TGTGCCAGCAGCTTAGACTTTTATGGGGGACTCAACACCGGGGAGCTGTTTTTT. Residues: CASSLDFYGGLNTGELFF.

This clone has more than one count but fewer than ten. The rearrangement uses TRBV28 and TRBJ2-6, with 11 bases identical to TRBD2. The CDR3 sequence is 17 residues long. V lost 5 bases and J lost 0; bases outside the gene matches: 3. Germline-derived CDR1 and CDR2 are MDHEN and SYDVKM. The CDR3 is CASSPGTSGSGANVLTF. CDR3 bases: TGTGCCAGCAGTCCTGGGACTAGCGGCTCTGGGGCCAACGTCCTGACTTTC. Full variable domain (remainder filled in from reference TRBV28 and TRBJ2-6): DVKVTQSSRYLVKRTGEKVFLECVQDMDHENMFWYRQDPGLGLRLIYFSYDVKMKEKGDIPEGYSVSREKKERFSLILESASTNQTSMYLCASSPGTSGSGANVLTFGAGSRLTVL.

The table lists this clone with a few counts. The V gene is TRBV7-9, the J gene TRBJ1-2; D call uncertain. The CDR3 is 12 residues long. CDR1 and CDR2 (germline): SEHNR, FQNEAQ (reference sequence). V lost 5 bases and J 7 bases, leaving 11 bases between the germline ends. The CDR3 sequence: CASSPYSGGYTF. The CDR3 DNA sequence: TGTGCCAGCAGCCCGTATTCGGGTGGCTACACCTTC.

V and J are TRBV2 and TRBJ1-2; 8 bases are a match to TRBD1. Germline V gene lookup returns CDR1 SNHLY and CDR2 FYNNEI. The CDR3 length is 13 residues. The V segment lost 6 bases and the J segment 8 bases; nucleotides outside the gene matches: 8. CDR3 amino acids: CASRGQGLGGYTF. The CDR3 coding sequence is TGTGCCAGCAGAGGACAGGGCTTGGGCGGCTACACCTTC.

V and J are TRBV11-2 and TRBJ2-7; D possibly uses TRBD1 or TRBD2 (5 bases each). This CDR3 spans 13 amino acids. CDR1 and CDR2 from the germline V gene are SGHAT and FQNNGV. The V gene lost 3 bases and the J gene lost 4 bases, with 10 bases spanning the gap. The CDR3: CASSFPWGYEQYF. As DNA, the CDR3 is TGTGCCAGCAGCTTCCCGTGGGGGTACGAGCAGTACTTC.

V is TRBV14 and J is TRBJ1-2, with D possibly TRBD1 on 5 matching bases. This CDR3 has 13 amino acids. Trimming removed 3 bases at V and 3 bases at J, with 8 bases between. The V gene's germline CDR1 is SGHDN and CDR2 FVKESK. CDR3 in amino acids: CASSHDSYYGYTF. CDR3 coding DNA: TGTGCCAGCAGCCACGACAGCTACTATGGCTACACCTTC.